The T cell receptor (beta chain) under discussion was sequenced for a study of blood T cell repertoires in COVID-19. Generated by immunoSEQ multiplex PCR, the TCRdb table keeps only in-frame clones and is missing some. The repertoire has about 87,000 clones, about 85% of them found once; the top ten carry roughly 3%. The CDR3 covers 12 residues. V lost 2 bases to trimming and J lost 5 bases, with 6 bases between them. The chain has TRBV12-3 or TRBV12-4 and TRBJ2-5, with D possibly matching TRBD1 (5 bases). The source material was peripheral blood. The origin of this receptor is a woman at least 80 years old with COVID-19, enrolled during active disease. CDR3 in DNA: TGTGCCAGCAGTTTACAGGGTGAGACCCAGTACTTC. Protein: CASSLQGETQYF.